A selection of T cell receptor beta chains follows, all from one sample in a study of lymphopenia after photon versus proton radiotherapy. Repertoires were generated with immunoSEQ multiplex PCR, while TCRdb's copy carries only in-frame clones and drops some. The sample shows some 170,000 clones, roughly nine tenths of them seen only once. The specimen comprised peripheral blood, sampled from a patient treated with photon-based radiotherapy. The receptors were sampled from a man aged 50-60 years with gastric cancer. Each CDR3 is given with its conserved first and last residue. D genes are given only for firm matches. The size field is filled for only some rows; it gives once, few, many or a size class.

d_gene	abundance	v_gene	j_gene	CDR3nt	CDR3aa
NA	NA	TRBV5-5	TRBJ2-3	TGTGCCAGCAGCCGCGATGGCAGGGACACAGATACGCAGTATTTT	CASSRDGRDTDTQYF
TRBD1	few	TRBV14	TRBJ1-4	TGTGCCAGCAGCCCACAGGGGCGTGGGAATGAAAAACTGTTTTTT	CASSPQGRGNEKLFF
NA	NA	TRBV29-1	TRBJ2-1	TGCAGCGTTGAAGAAAACGACGGGACTGCCAATGAGCAGTTCTTC	CSVEENDGTANEQFF
NA	NA	TRBV28	TRBJ1-1	TGTGCCAGCCGGGGTTACACCCCTTTGAACACTGAAGCTTTCTTT	CASRGYTPLNTEAFF
NA	few	TRBV2	TRBJ2-7	TGTGCCAGCAGTGAAGCCGGACAGATCGCCTACGAGCAGTACTTC	CASSEAGQIAYEQYF
TRBD2	NA	TRBV30	TRBJ2-7	TGTGCCTGGAGTTTCCTGGGGGGGACCGAGCAGTACTTC	CAWSFLGGTEQYF
NA	NA	TRBV6-6	TRBJ1-5	TGTGCCAGCAGTTATGGTCCACAGGGTGGGTTCCATTTT	CASSYGPQGGFHF
TRBD1	NA	TRBV28	TRBJ1-4	TGTGCCAGCAGGCCACTCGGACAGGGCCGAAGGGAAAAACTGTTTTTT	CASRPLGQGRREKLFF
TRBD2	few	TRBV15	TRBJ2-7	TGTGCCACCAGCAGAGATCTCTGGGGGACTAGCGGGAGCCGAGAGCAGTACTTC	CATSRDLWGTSGSREQYF
TRBD2	once	TRBV13	TRBJ2-6	TGTGCCAGCAGCGGGGGACTAGCGAGCGGGGCCAACGTCCTGACTTTC	CASSGGLASGANVLTF
NA	NA	TRBV18	TRBJ1-2	TGTGCCAGCTCAGCCGACAGGTTGGGCGGCTACACCTTC	CASSADRLGGYTF
NA	NA	TRBV7-2	TRBJ1-1	TGTGCCAGCAGCTTAGTATGGACAGCAGAAGCTTTCTTT	CASSLVWTAEAFF
TRBD1	NA	TRBV15	TRBJ2-5	TGTGCCACCAGCAGAGAAGGGACAGAGCAAGAGACCCAGTACTTC	CATSREGTEQETQYF
NA	NA	TRBV5-1	TRBJ1-3	TGCGCCAGCAGCTTTGGGGCATCTGGAAACACCATATATTTT	CASSFGASGNTIYF
NA	once	TRBV7-8	TRBJ2-1	TGTGCCGTCATTCGGGCTAGGAACTACAATGAGCAGTTCTTC	CAVIRARNYNEQFF
NA	NA	TRBV18	TRBJ2-5	TGTGCCAGCTCACCACGGCAGGTTACTTACCAAGAGACCCAGTACTTC	CASSPRQVTYQETQYF